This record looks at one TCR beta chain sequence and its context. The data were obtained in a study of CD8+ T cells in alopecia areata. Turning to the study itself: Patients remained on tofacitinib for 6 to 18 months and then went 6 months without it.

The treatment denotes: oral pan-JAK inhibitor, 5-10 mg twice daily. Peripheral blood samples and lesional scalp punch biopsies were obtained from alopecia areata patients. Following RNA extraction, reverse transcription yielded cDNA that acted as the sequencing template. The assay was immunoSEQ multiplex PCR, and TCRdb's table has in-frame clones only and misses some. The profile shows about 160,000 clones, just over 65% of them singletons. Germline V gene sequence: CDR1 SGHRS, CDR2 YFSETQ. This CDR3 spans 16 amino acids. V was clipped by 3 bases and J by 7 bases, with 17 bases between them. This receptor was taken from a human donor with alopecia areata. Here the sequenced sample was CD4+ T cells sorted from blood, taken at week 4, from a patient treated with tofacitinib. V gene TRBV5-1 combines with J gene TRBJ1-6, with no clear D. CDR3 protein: CASSSSGWRANSPLHF. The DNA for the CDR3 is TGCGCCAGCAGCTCCTCCGGATGGAGGGCAAATTCACCCCTCCACTTT. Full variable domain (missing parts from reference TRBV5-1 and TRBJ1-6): KAGVTQTPRYLIKTRGQQVTLSCSPISGHRSVSWYQQTPGQGLQFLFEYFSETQRNKGNFPGRFSGRQFSNSRSEMNVSTLELGDSALYLCASSSSGWRANSPLHFGNGTRLTVT.